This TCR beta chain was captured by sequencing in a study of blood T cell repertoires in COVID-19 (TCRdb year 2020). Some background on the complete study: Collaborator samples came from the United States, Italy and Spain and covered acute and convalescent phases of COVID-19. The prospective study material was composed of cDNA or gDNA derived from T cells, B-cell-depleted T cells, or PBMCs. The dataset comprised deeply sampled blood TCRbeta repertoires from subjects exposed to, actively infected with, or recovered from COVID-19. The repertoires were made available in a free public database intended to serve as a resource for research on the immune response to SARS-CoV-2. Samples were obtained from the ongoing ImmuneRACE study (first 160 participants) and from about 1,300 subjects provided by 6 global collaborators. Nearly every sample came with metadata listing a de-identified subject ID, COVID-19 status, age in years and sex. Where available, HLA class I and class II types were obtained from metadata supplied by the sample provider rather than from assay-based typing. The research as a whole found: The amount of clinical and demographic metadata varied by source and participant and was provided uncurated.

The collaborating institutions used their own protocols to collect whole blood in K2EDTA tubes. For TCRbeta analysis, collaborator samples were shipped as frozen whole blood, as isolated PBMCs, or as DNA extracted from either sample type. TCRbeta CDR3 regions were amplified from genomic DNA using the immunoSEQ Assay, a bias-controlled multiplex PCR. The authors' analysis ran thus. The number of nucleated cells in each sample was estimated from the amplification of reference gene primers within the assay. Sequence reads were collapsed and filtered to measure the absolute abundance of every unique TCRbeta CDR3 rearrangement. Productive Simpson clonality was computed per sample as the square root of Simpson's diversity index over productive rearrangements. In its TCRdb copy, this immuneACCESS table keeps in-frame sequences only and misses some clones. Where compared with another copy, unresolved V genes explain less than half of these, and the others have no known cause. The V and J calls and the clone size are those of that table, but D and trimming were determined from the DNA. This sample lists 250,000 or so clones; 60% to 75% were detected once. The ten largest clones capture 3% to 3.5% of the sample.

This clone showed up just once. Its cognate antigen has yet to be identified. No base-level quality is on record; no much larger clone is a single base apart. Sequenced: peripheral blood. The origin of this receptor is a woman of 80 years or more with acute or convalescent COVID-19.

At the DNA level, the sequence is TGTGCCAGCAGGGCTTACAGGGGAAGGGGAGAGACCCAGTACTTC. Its amino acids are CASRAYRGRGETQYF. The rearrangement combines TRBV11-2 with TRBJ2-5, with 7 central nucleotides matching TRBD1. V trim: 6 bases; J trim: 4 bases; unmatched bases: 11. The CDR1 and CDR2 encoded by the germline V gene are SGHAT and FQNNGV. The CDR3 covers 15 residues, taking in both the cysteine and the phenylalanine. The only DNA kept is the CDR3, 45 bases in frame from the first base.